This paragraph covers one T cell receptor beta chain sequence. This clone showed up just a few times. Its antigen is still unknown. Base qualities are not provided; no much larger clone lies one nucleotide away. The donors belonged to the validation cohort of over a hundred subjects, which was separate from the roughly 700-subject first cohort. These data belong to a study of cytomegalovirus exposure and HLA in healthy donors (dated by TCRdb to 2017 to 2019). Regarding the study in general: According to a later analysis, one platform produced both the approximately 110 validation repertoires and the 620 or so repertoires of the first cohort. The study was designed to test whether signatures of past pathogen exposure could be identified by cataloging public T cell receptors. Along with the approximately 650-subject first cohort, a separate validation cohort of approximately 110 different subjects was used. High-throughput TCR immunosequencing, statistical association of individual TCRs with disease status, and machine learning were combined to predict cytomegalovirus infection status. General conclusions and limits of the study: Subsequent analysis determined that TCRs grouped into clusters in the first cohort also showed a tendency toward co-occurrence across the roughly 110 validation repertoires, and 85% to 95% of cluster scores exceeded 0. Across donors, most TCR sequences were observed very rarely, whereas some public TCRs were present in many individuals. A later analysis lacked HLA typing for the validation cohort, so it scored co-occurrence in that cohort across all 130 or so repertoires. Three of the identified cytomegalovirus-associated TCR beta chains were confirmed in vitro to be specific for cytomegalovirus antigens. The classifier was reported to diagnose cytomegalovirus status with high specificity and sensitivity in both the original cohort and the validation cohort. A total of fewer than 200 TCR beta chains were listed by the study as associated with cytomegalovirus. According to the authors, the approach could potentially be generalized to other disease states and immunological phenotypes.

Libraries were prepared through the immunoSEQ multiplex PCR assay. Per the original workflow: A statistical classification framework was developed to diagnose cytomegalovirus status using the catalog of TCR beta chain sequences. The immuneACCESS repertoire file appears here via TCRdb, limited to in-frame rearrangements. These files lack a portion of the clones; in checked studies, under half of the deficit traces to unresolved V genes, and the cause of the others is not known. V, J and clone size reflect that table, while D and trimming were determined from the DNA. This sample gives over 80,000 clones in total; 85% of them show up just once. The ten largest clonotypes hold approximately 22% of the sample. Here V drops 4 bases and J drops 1 base, and the junction holds 6 bases not matched to any gene. CDR1 MNHEY and CDR2 SMNVEV were looked up in the germline V gene (reference sequence). Including cysteine and phenylalanine, the CDR3 has 15 amino acids. Here the CDR3 DNA is all that survives: 45 bases in frame from base 1.

Input material: PBMCs. This sequence originates from a man aged 18 to 30 in good health and CMV-seropositive. Rearrangement joined TRBV27 to TRBJ2-7; a stretch of 8 junction bases matches TRBD1. The DNA sequence is as follows: TGTGCCAGCAGTTCCCTCCGGGACAGGTCCTACGAGCAGTACTTC. Its amino acids are CASSSLRDRSYEQYF.